This TCR beta chain was observed in a study of shared clonotypes between healthy human individuals. CD4+ cells yielded CD45RA+ naive and CD45RA-negative memory subsets. Trimming stripped 3 bases from V and 2 bases from J, with 8 bases between. This CDR3 comprises 14 residues. CDR1 WSHSY and CDR2 SAAADI come from the germline V gene. Deep-level assay runs were performed. Generated by immunoSEQ multiplex PCR, the TCRdb table keeps only in-frame clones and is missing some. The sample holds over a million clones, roughly 96% seen once. This chain joins TRBV10-2 and TRBJ2-1; D not resolved. The sequencing sample was made of naive CD4+ T cells sorted from blood. Subset here: CD45RA+ positively selected. The receptor was derived from a man aged 25 to 40 in good health. The chain's CDR3 is CASSELGTYNEQFF. CDR3 in DNA: TGCGCCAGCAGTGAATTAGGGACCTACAATGAGCAGTTCTTC.